The 24 T cell receptor beta chains below were found in one sample sequenced in a study of T-cell memory formation after mild COVID-19. From the 5' RACE reads, TCRdb called clonotypes with MiXCR, one entry per CDR3 protein. The sample holds around 440,000 distinct CDR3 sequences, approximately 18% seen once. Material for sequencing was PBMCs or a T cell subset sorted from them (not recorded which). All receptors come from an adult woman who had mild COVID-19 (a few samples of this study predate the infection). Cell type and time point are not known.

The chain recombines TRBV6-2 or TRBV6-3 with TRBJ1-6; D remains unclear. Germline V gene data show CDR1 as MNHEY and CDR2 as SVGEGT. The ends were cut back, 5 bases at V and 0 bases at J, with 8 bases in the middle. The CDR3 runs 15 residues. CDR3 protein: CASSQTYSYNSPLHF. CDR3 nucleotides: TGTGCCAGCAGTCAAACCTACTCCTATAATTCACCCCTCCACTTT.

This clonotype occurred a few times. V and J are TRBV24-1 and TRBJ2-5; 10 positions agree with TRBD1. This CDR3 region has 15 residues. Unmatched junction bases numbered 4, after V lost 7 bases and J lost 0 bases. Germline CDR1 reads KGHDR; CDR2 reads SFDVKD. The CDR3 here is CATSTGQGYQETQYF. The CDR3 DNA reads TGTGCCACCAGCACGGGACAGGGGTACCAAGAGACCCAGTACTTC.

This clonotype was found many times. This rearrangement joins TRBV20-1 to TRBJ2-7; 8 bases fit TRBD1. V dropped 0 bases and J dropped 3; count of bases not matched to a gene: 10. CDR1 is DFQATT and CDR2 is SNEGSKA in the germline V gene (reference sequence). This CDR3 has 16 residues. CDR3 nucleotides: TGCAGTGCTAGAGATCGAGGAGGACAGGGATTCTACGAGCAGTACTTC. Protein product: CSARDRGGQGFYEQYF.

There are many counts of this clonotype. The V and J genes are TRBV4-1 and TRBJ2-7, with 9 bases fitting TRBD1. In germline, CDR1 is MGHRA, CDR2 YSYEKL. This CDR3 comprises 18 residues. With V trimmed by 5 bases and J by 6 bases, 20 bases remained unmatched. As DNA, the CDR3 is TGCGCCAGCAGCTTCTCCCTACGCCTGGACAGGGGACACAGCGAGCAGTACTTC. Protein sequence: CASSFSLRLDRGHSEQYF.

This clonotype showed up many times. This chain joins TRBV13 and TRBJ2-7; 7 bases map to TRBD1. Per the germline V gene, CDR1 is PRHDT and CDR2 is FYEKMQ (reference sequence). After removal of 5 bases from V and 6 bases from J, the junction contained 22 bases not matched to a gene. CDR3 length: 18 residues. DNA of the CDR3: TGTGCCAGCAGCCCTCGACAGGGATGGGAATTAAGGGCAATCGAGCAGTACTTC. It yields the protein CASSPRQGWELRAIEQYF.

This clonotype appeared a few times. At one boundary the junction diverges from the germline segment, which might be a read error. The rearrangement uses TRBV9 and TRBJ2-5; 7 positions agree with TRBD2. The germline V gene has CDR1 SGDLS and CDR2 YYNGEE. CDR3 length equals 15 residues. The CDR3 is CAGSAAGFLQETQYF. CDR3 DNA sequence: TGTGCCGGCAGCGCAGCGGGGTTCCTTCAAGAGACCCAGTACTTC.

This chain links TRBV12-3 or TRBV12-4 with TRBJ1-1; no clear D gene. V was shortened by 4 bases and J by 0 bases, with 3 bases between the two germline ends. This CDR3 contains 12 residues. CDR3 bases: TGTGCCAGCAGTTGGATGAACACTGAAGCTTTCTTT. It translates to CASSWMNTEAFF.

This clonotype was counted at least ten times. This chain joins TRBV7-3 and TRBJ2-3; D not certain. CDR3 size: 13 residues. The germline V gene has CDR1 SGHTA and CDR2 FQGTGA. Trimming took off 2 bases at V and 5 bases at J, with 8 bases between the two ends. CDR3 nucleotide sequence: TGTGCCAGCAGCTTAGGAGTCGGAGATACGCAGTATTTT. It codes for CASSLGVGDTQYF.

The J gene is TRBJ1-1, the V gene TRBV10-3; 8 bases map to TRBD1. Germline V gene lookup returns CDR1 ENHRY and CDR2 SYGVKD. V shed 6 bases, J shed 1 base, and the junction held 1 base outside the gene matches. The CDR3 consists of 13 residues. The CDR3 DNA reads TGTGCCATCAGGGACAGGGAGAACACTGAAGCTTTCTTT. Translating gives CAIRDRENTEAFF.

The chain combines TRBV4-1 with TRBJ2-3; no firm D call. Trimming pared 1 base from V and 4 bases from J, leaving 12 bases between. Germline CDR1 is MGHRA and CDR2 is YSYEKL. The CDR3 loop spans 15 amino acids. The CDR3 region has the DNA TGCGCCAGCAGCCAAGGACCGGCGTGGGCAGATACGCAGTATTTT. This encodes CASSQGPAWADTQYF.

The chain has TRBV29-1 and TRBJ2-7, with D perhaps matching TRBD1 (6 bases). V was cut by 2 bases and J by 9 bases, with 20 bases left in between. The CDR3 is 14 amino acids. CDR1 and CDR2 (germline): SQVTM, ANQGSEA. The CDR3 DNA is TGCAGCGTTGAAAGCAGGGGTGGGATGGAAGGGCAGTACTTC. Its protein product is CSVESRGGMEGQYF.

The table lists this clonotype with a count of one. The chain links TRBV29-1 to TRBJ1-2; no firm D call. Trimming removed 4 bases from V and 3 bases from J, with 15 bases in between. This CDR3 has 14 residues. The V gene's germline CDR1 is SQVTM and CDR2 ANQGSEA. This chain's CDR3 is CSVVLAASYYGYTF. The CDR3 nucleotides are TGCAGCGTTGTTCTCGCGGCCTCCTACTATGGCTACACCTTC.

This chain connects TRBV5-1 to TRBJ2-7; D is possibly TRBD2 (5 bases). The CDR3 consists of 13 residues. V was cut by 1 base and J by 5 bases, with 10 bases left in between. The germline V gene encodes CDR1 SGHRS and CDR2 YFSETQ. CDR3 sequence: CASSLTVGDEQYF. CDR3 bases: TGCGCCAGCAGCTTGACCGTCGGGGACGAGCAGTACTTC. Full variable domain (outside the CDR3, taken from reference TRBV5-1 and TRBJ2-7): KAGVTQTPRYLIKTRGQQVTLSCSPISGHRSVSWYQQTPGQGLQFLFEYFSETQRNKGNFPGRFSGRQFSNSRSEMNVSTLELGDSALYLCASSLTVGDEQYFGPGTRLTVT.

V and J are TRBV20-1 and TRBJ2-7; D unclear. The CDR3 sequence is 15 residues long. Germline V gene sequence: CDR1 DFQATT, CDR2 SNEGSKA (reference sequence). Trimming took 0 bases from V and 6 from J, leaving 18 bases between them. CDR3 in DNA: TGCAGTGCTAGAGATCGTATTGGGGTCAGAGGCGAGCAGTACTTC. This gives the protein CSARDRIGVRGEQYF.

The rearrangement uses TRBV27 and TRBJ2-7; D could derive from TRBD1 or TRBD2 (5 bases each). Per germline, CDR1 MNHEY and CDR2 SMNVEV (reference sequence). There are 16 residues in the CDR3. The V end was cut by 2 bases, the J end by 2 bases, with 16 bases between. CDR3 sequence (DNA): TGTGCCAGCAGTTTAAGAGGGGTAGGCGGGCCCTACGAGCAGTACTTC. Protein sequence: CASSLRGVGGPYEQYF.

This sequence joins TRBV5-1 and TRBJ2-7; 10 bases map to TRBD1. Trimming at V came to 0 bases and at J to 10 bases, leaving 4 bases not matched to a gene. CDR3 length: 13 residues. In germline, CDR1 is SGHRS, CDR2 YFSETQ. CDR3 in DNA: TGCGCCAGCAGCTTGGGCCGGGACAGGGGCCAGTACTTC. Encoded protein: CASSLGRDRGQYF.

This chain connects TRBV5-1 to TRBJ2-1, with 13 bases identical to TRBD2. The CDR3 contains 16 residues. Per the germline V gene, CDR1 is SGHRS and CDR2 is YFSETQ. V lost 4 bases to trimming and J lost 6 bases; unmatched junction nucleotides: 7. CDR3 in amino acids: CASSDGGLAGRNEQFF. The CDR3, as DNA: TGCGCCAGCAGCGATGGGGGACTAGCGGGGCGCAATGAGCAGTTCTTC.

V and J are TRBV7-2 and TRBJ2-5; D ambiguous. CDR1 is SGHTA and CDR2 is FQGNSA in the germline V gene. The CDR3 is made up of 13 amino acids. The V end lost 5 bases, the J end lost 4 bases, and 11 bases lay between the germline ends. CDR3: CASSPRLGETQYF. DNA for the CDR3: TGTGCCAGCAGCCCGAGACTCGGAGAGACCCAGTACTTC.

In its sample, this clonotype was seen a few times. The gene calls are TRBV7-2 and TRBJ1-2; possible D gene TRBD1, 6 bases. This CDR3 region has 15 residues. The germline V gene encodes CDR1 SGHTA and CDR2 FQGNSA. V dropped 4 bases and J dropped 3 bases, with 15 bases sitting between them. The CDR3 DNA follows: TGTGCCAGCAGCTCCCACCCCGACAGGTACTATGGCTACACCTTC. Its translation is CASSSHPDRYYGYTF.

V is TRBV19 and J is TRBJ2-7; the match to TRBD1 covers 7 bases. The CDR3 contains 16 residues. Per the germline V gene, CDR1 is LNHDA and CDR2 is SQIVND (reference sequence). The V segment lost 4 bases and the J segment 6 bases; nucleotides outside the gene matches: 15. CDR3 protein: CASSTLGTVGDSEQYF. DNA for the CDR3: TGTGCCAGTAGTACCCTTGGGACCGTGGGGGACAGCGAGCAGTACTTC.

This clonotype came up a few times. The V and J genes are TRBV7-9 and TRBJ2-1; possibly TRBD1 or TRBD2 for D (6 bases each). The CDR3 consists of 16 residues. V lost 1 base to trimming and J lost 7 bases, with 17 bases between them. CDR1 SEHNR and CDR2 FQNEAQ come from the germline V gene (reference sequence). CDR3 nucleotides: TGTGCCAGCAGCTTAGTGTCGGGGGCCCGAGGGAATGAGCAGTTCTTC. This translates into CASSLVSGARGNEQFF.

The V and J genes are TRBV15 and TRBJ2-7; 11 positions match TRBD2. CDR3 size: 17 residues. Germline-derived CDR1 and CDR2 are LNHNV and YYDKDF (reference sequence). The J segment lost 2 bases and the V segment lost 2 bases, leaving 8 bases of the junction unmatched. This chain's CDR3 is CATSRSLGTSGTYEQYF. CDR3 DNA: TGTGCCACCAGCAGATCTCTTGGGACTAGCGGAACCTACGAGCAGTACTTC.

This clonotype was counted a few times. The chain couples TRBV12-3 or TRBV12-4 to TRBJ2-3; no clear D. V dropped 6 bases and J dropped 5 bases, with 15 bases sitting between them. This CDR3 comprises 14 residues. In DNA form, the CDR3 reads TGTGCCAGCAGCCCGCCGGAGAAGGGAGATACGCAGTATTTT. Protein: CASSPPEKGDTQYF.

The rearrangement links TRBV3-1 to TRBJ1-4; D not certain. Germline loops: CDR1 LGHDT, CDR2 YNNKEL (reference sequence). This CDR3 has 18 residues. V was cut by 0 bases and J by 0 bases, with 14 bases left in between. The CDR3 bases are TGTGCCAGCAGCCAAGACGCCTATCCTGAGGCAACTAATGAAAAACTGTTTTTT. This encodes CASSQDAYPEATNEKLFF.